The clone carrying this TCR beta chain was detected a few times. Researchers amplified the TCR beta CDR3 regions from RNA transcripts. The TCR CDR3 was amplified in a first-round RT-PCR using the HTBI primer set. MiXCR, run by TCRdb on the multiplex PCR reads, gives a single entry per CDR3 protein. The table records roughly 380,000 distinct CDR3 sequences, about 14% of them present only once. This specimen comes from a study of T cells in Graves' hyperthyroidism and ophthalmopathy. Study at large: Staff took peripheral blood when the initial diagnosis was made, before any treatment began.

V was shortened by 4 bases and J by 4 bases, with 13 bases between the two germline ends. The CDR3 consists of 14 residues. Source material for PBMCs was about 10 ml fresh peripheral blood. The chain employs TRBV12-3 or TRBV12-4 and TRBJ2-5; D is unresolved. The sequence was obtained from a woman aged 60-75 years with Graves' hyperthyroidism. The specimen was blood. CDR3 nucleotide sequence: TGTGCCAGCAGTTCGTCGTCCATGCCAGAGACCCAGTACTTC. The encoded protein is CASSSSSMPETQYF.